Listed below are T cell receptor beta chains from one sample, sequenced in a study of blood T cell repertoires in COVID-19. Clones were read by immunoSEQ multiplex PCR, and TCRdb kept only the in-frame ones, dropping some. This table holds roughly 570,000 clones, about 89% found once. Sequenced: peripheral blood. The receptors derive from a woman between 45 and 65 years old with COVID-19, enrolled during active disease. CDR3s include the opening cysteine and the closing phenylalanine or tryptophan. The D gene is left open where the match is weak. Size is omitted from some rows. Given values are once, few, many or a class for expanded clones.

cdr3_nt: TGTGCCAGCAGTATCGGGACAGTAGGACCCCAGCATTTT
cdr3_aa: CASSIGTVGPQHF
v_call: TRBV27
d_call: TRBD1
clone_size: .
j_call: TRBJ1-5

cdr3_nt: TGCGCCAGCAGTGAGTTGCCTAGCGGGGGGGCCTTCTACGAGCAGTACTTC
cdr3_aa: CASSELPSGGAFYEQYF
v_call: TRBV10-2
d_call: TRBD2
clone_size: .
j_call: TRBJ2-7

cdr3_nt: TGTGCCAGCACCAGGGGGGACGAGCAGTACTTC
cdr3_aa: CASTRGDEQYF
v_call: TRBV6-5
d_call: .
clone_size: once
j_call: TRBJ2-7

cdr3_nt: TGTGCCAGCAGCCCTAGTACTGATGAAGCTTTCTTT
cdr3_aa: CASSPSTDEAFF
v_call: TRBV3-1/TRBV3-2
d_call: .
clone_size: .
j_call: TRBJ1-1

cdr3_nt: TGTGCCAGCAGTTTCGGACAGGGAGTCACCGGGGAGCTGTTTTTT
cdr3_aa: CASSFGQGVTGELFF
v_call: TRBV27
d_call: TRBD1
clone_size: .
j_call: TRBJ2-2

cdr3_nt: TGTGCCAGCAGTGACTGGGGACTATCCAATGAGCAGTTCTTC
cdr3_aa: CASSDWGLSNEQFF
v_call: TRBV6-4
d_call: TRBD2
clone_size: once
j_call: TRBJ2-1

cdr3_nt: TGTGCCAGCAGCTTAGTCCCCGACAGGGCTGGGGCCAACGTCCTGACTTTC
cdr3_aa: CASSLVPDRAGANVLTF
v_call: TRBV7-2
d_call: TRBD1
clone_size: .
j_call: TRBJ2-6

cdr3_nt: TGTGCCAGCTCGCAAGGGGACAGAAATCAGCCCCAGCATTTT
cdr3_aa: CASSQGDRNQPQHF
v_call: TRBV18
d_call: TRBD1
clone_size: once
j_call: TRBJ1-5

cdr3_nt: TGCGCCAGCAGTGGGGGAGCGGGGGCTCACACAGATACGCAGTATTTT
cdr3_aa: CASSGGAGAHTDTQYF
v_call: TRBV10-1
d_call: TRBD2
clone_size: .
j_call: TRBJ2-3

cdr3_nt: TGTGCCAGCAGCTTTTCAGGGTTGGGGACCTACGAGCAGTACTTC
cdr3_aa: CASSFSGLGTYEQYF
v_call: TRBV13
d_call: .
clone_size: .
j_call: TRBJ2-7

cdr3_nt: TGTGCCAGCAGCCCGGGGGATTCCAGGAACACCGGGGAGCTGTTTTTT
cdr3_aa: CASSPGDSRNTGELFF
v_call: TRBV7-9
d_call: .
clone_size: .
j_call: TRBJ2-2

cdr3_nt: TGCGCCAGCAGTCGCAGGGGGAGGAACGAGCAGTACTTC
cdr3_aa: CASSRRGRNEQYF
v_call: TRBV5-1
d_call: .
clone_size: .
j_call: TRBJ2-7

cdr3_nt: TGTGCCAGCAGTCTTTTTTCTGGGGCCAACGTCCTGACTTTC
cdr3_aa: CASSLFSGANVLTF
v_call: TRBV25-1
d_call: .
clone_size: .
j_call: TRBJ2-6

cdr3_nt: TGTGCCAGCAGTCGCAAGCTACAGGAACCCCAGCATTTT
cdr3_aa: CASSRKLQEPQHF
v_call: TRBV3-1/TRBV3-2
d_call: .
clone_size: .
j_call: TRBJ1-5

cdr3_nt: TGTGCCTGGAGCCTTTATGGGGGGGCGAGGACTGAAGCTTTCTTT
cdr3_aa: CAWSLYGGARTEAFF
v_call: TRBV30
d_call: .
clone_size: .
j_call: TRBJ1-1